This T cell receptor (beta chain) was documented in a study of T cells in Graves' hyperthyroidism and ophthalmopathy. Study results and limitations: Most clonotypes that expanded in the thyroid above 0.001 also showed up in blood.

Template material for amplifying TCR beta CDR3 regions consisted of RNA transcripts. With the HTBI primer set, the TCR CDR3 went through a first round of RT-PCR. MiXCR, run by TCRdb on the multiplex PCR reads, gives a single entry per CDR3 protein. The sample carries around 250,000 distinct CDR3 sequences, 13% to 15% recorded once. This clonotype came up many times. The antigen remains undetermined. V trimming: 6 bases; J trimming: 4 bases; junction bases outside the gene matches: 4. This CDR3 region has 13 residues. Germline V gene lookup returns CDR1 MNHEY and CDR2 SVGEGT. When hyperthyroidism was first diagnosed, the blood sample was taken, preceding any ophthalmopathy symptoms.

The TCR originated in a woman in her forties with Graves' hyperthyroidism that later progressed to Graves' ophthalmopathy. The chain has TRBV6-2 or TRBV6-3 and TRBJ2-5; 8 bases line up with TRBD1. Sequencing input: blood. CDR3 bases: TGTGCCAGCAGAAGAACAGGGGGAGAGACCCAGTACTTC. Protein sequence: CASRRTGGETQYF.